These 7 T cell receptor beta chains share one sample of origin, sequenced in a study of cytomegalovirus exposure and HLA in healthy donors. Data came from immunoSEQ multiplex PCR; TCRdb stores just in-frame clones and leaves some out. The sample includes around 150,000 clones, under 90% of them seen just once. The specimen was PBMCs. These receptors came from a young man in good health and CMV-seropositive.

This sequence joins TRBV19 and TRBJ2-7; 9 positions match TRBD1. Germline lookup yields CDR1 LNHDA and CDR2 SQIVND (reference sequence). CDR3 length: 15 residues. V dropped 4 bases and J dropped 1; count of bases not matched to a gene: 5. CDR3 in DNA: TGTGCCAGTAGTACCGGGACAGGGTTTTCCTACGAGCAGTACTTC. It is translated as CASSTGTGFSYEQYF.

J is TRBJ2-5 and V is TRBV29-1; a possible D gene is TRBD2 (5 bases). CDR1 is SQVTM, CDR2 ANQGSEA, per germline. The length of the CDR3 is 12 residues. V was trimmed by 4 bases and J by 5 bases, leaving 11 bases between them. CDR3 DNA: TGCAGCGTTGGTGGACTTGGGGAGACCCAGTACTTC. As protein: CSVGGLGETQYF.

V gene TRBV10-1 combines with J gene TRBJ2-7; TRBD1 matches 7 bases. J was trimmed by 5 bases and V by 4 bases; bases with no gene match: 8. Germline assignment: CDR1 WNHNN and CDR2 SYGVQD (reference sequence). The length of the CDR3 is 14 residues. Written as DNA, the CDR3 is TGCGCCAGCAGTGTCGACAGGGTAGACAACGAGCAGTACTTC. Encoded protein: CASSVDRVDNEQYF.

The V and J genes are TRBV7-2 and TRBJ2-2; D gene ambiguous. Germline V gene sequence: CDR1 SGHTA, CDR2 FQGNSA. The germline V and J ends were trimmed by 2 bases and 0 bases, with 7 bases remaining between them. This CDR3 comprises 15 residues. As DNA, the CDR3 is TGTGCCAGCAGCTTAAGCAGGTCGAACACCGGGGAGCTGTTTTTT. This encodes CASSLSRSNTGELFF.

The chain recombines TRBV6-5 with TRBJ1-5, with D possibly being TRBD1 (5 bases). Germline assignment: CDR1 MNHEY and CDR2 SVGAGI. V dropped 6 bases and J dropped 4 bases, with 10 bases sitting between them. This CDR3 spans 13 amino acids. In DNA form, the CDR3 reads TGTGCCAGCAGCCTACAGGAAAATCAGCCCCAGCATTTT. Translated: CASSLQENQPQHF.

This clone came up once. The gene calls are TRBV13 and TRBJ2-1; 7 bases align to TRBD2. The germline CDR1 and CDR2 sequences are PRHDT and FYEKMQ (reference sequence). The V gene end was trimmed by 5 bases and the J gene end by 7 bases; junction bases not matched to a gene: 2. The CDR3 is made up of 12 amino acids. CDR3 sequence reads: CASSREENEQFF. CDR3 DNA: TGTGCCAGCAGCCGGGAGGAGAATGAGCAGTTCTTC.

The rearrangement uses TRBV6-5 and TRBJ2-7; TRBD2 agrees at 7 bases. J gave up 5 bases and V 1 base, and 8 bases lay outside the gene matches. Germline values: CDR1 MNHEY, CDR2 SVGAGI. The CDR3 is made up of 15 amino acids. DNA of the CDR3: TGTGCCAGCAGTTACTTTCGGGGGAGGGCCAACGAGCAGTACTTC. Translating gives CASSYFRGRANEQYF.